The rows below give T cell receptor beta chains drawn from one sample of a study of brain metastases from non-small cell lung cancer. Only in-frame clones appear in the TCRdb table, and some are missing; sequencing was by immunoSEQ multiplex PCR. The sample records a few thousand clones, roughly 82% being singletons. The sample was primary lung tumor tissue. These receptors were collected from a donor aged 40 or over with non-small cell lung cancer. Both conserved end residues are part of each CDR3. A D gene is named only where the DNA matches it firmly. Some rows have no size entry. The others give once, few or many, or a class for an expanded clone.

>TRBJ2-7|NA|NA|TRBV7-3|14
CASSLLSGPYEQYF
TGTGCCAGCAGCTTATTATCCGGGCCCTACGAGCAGTACTTC
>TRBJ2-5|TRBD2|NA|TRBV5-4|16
CASSHPGLAGGKTQYF
TGTGCCAGCAGCCATCCGGGACTAGCGGGAGGAAAGACCCAGTACTTC
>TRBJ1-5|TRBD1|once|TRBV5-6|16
CASSLTGARTRQPQHF
TGTGCCAGCAGCTTGACAGGGGCGCGTACTAGGCAGCCCCAGCATTTT
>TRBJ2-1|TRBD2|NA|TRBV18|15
CASSPPGLALNEQFF
TGTGCCAGCTCACCGCCGGGACTAGCGTTAAATGAGCAGTTCTTC
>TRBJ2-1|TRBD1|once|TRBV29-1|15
CSVEIWDSSYNEQFF
TGCAGCGTTGAAATCTGGGACAGCTCCTACAATGAGCAGTTCTTC
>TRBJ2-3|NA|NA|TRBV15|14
CATSRRQGGDTQYF
TGTGCCACCAGCAGACGACAGGGAGGGGATACGCAGTATTTT
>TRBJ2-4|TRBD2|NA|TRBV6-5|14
CASSYGASGNIQYF
TGTGCCAGCAGTTACGGGGCTAGCGGGAACATTCAGTACTTC
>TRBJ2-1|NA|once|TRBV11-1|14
CASSPLGGNNEQFF
TGTGCCAGCAGCCCCCTTGGAGGAAATAATGAGCAGTTCTTC
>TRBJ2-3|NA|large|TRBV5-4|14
CASSGMGPPDTQYF
TGTGCCAGCAGCGGAATGGGACCCCCAGATACGCAGTATTTT
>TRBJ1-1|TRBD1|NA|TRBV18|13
CASSPDRAHEAFF
TGTGCCAGCTCACCAGACAGGGCTCATGAAGCTTTCTTT
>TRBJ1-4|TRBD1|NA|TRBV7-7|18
CASSSPCRDRATNEKLFF
TGTGCCAGCAGCTCCCCATGCCGGGACAGGGCAACTAATGAAAAACTGTTTTTT
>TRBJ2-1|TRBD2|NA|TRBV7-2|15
CASSPKRGSYNEQFF
TGTGCCAGCAGCCCCAAGCGGGGCTCCTACAATGAGCAGTTCTTC
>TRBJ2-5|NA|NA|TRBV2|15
CASSEDRLQGETQYF
TGTGCCAGCAGTGAAGATCGGTTGCAGGGGGAGACCCAGTACTTC
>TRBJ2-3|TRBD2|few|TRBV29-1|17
CSVLPYLLAGVVDTQYF
TGCAGCGTCCTACCCTACTTACTAGCGGGAGTAGTGGATACGCAGTATTTT
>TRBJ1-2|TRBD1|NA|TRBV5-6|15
CASSLPGGLNYGYTF
TGTGCCAGCAGCTTGCCAGGGGGCTTGAACTATGGCTACACCTTC
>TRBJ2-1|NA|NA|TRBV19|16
CASNPGGGKTYNEQFF
TGTGCCAGTAACCCTGGAGGCGGTAAGACCTACAATGAGCAGTTCTTC
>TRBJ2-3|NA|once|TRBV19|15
CASSIGLTFPDTQYF
TGTGCCAGTAGTATTGGGCTAACCTTCCCAGATACGCAGTATTTT
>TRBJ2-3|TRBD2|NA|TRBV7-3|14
CASTREGLADTQYF
TGTGCCAGCACAAGGGAGGGTTTGGCAGATACGCAGTATTTT
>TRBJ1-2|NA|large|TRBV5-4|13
CASTDSTNYGYTF
TGTGCCAGCACCGACAGTACTAACTATGGCTACACCTTC
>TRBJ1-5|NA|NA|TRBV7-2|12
CASTHSNQPQHF
TGTGCCAGCACTCATAGCAATCAGCCCCAGCATTTT
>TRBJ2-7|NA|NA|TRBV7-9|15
CASSLEVAGTYKQYF
TGTGCCAGCAGCTTAGAGGTTGCCGGGACCTACAAGCAGTACTTC
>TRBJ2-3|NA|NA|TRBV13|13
CASSRDHTDTQYF
TGTGCCAGCTCCCGTGACCACACAGATACGCAGTATTTT
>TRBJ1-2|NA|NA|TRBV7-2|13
CASSLGPDYGYTF
TGTGCCAGCAGCTTGGGTCCTGACTATGGCTACACCTTC
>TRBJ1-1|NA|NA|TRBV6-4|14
CASSPGLTNTEAFF
TGTGCCAGCAGCCCGGGTTTGACGAACACTGAAGCTTTCTTT
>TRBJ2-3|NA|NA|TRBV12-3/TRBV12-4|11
CASSFLDTQYF
TGTGCCAGCAGTTTCCTAGATACGCAGTATTTT
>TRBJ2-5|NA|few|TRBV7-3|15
CASSQQGGGQETQYF
TGTGCCAGCAGCCAACAGGGAGGGGGCCAAGAGACCCAGTACTTC
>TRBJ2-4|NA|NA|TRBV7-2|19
CASSLARTAFTMFGNIQYF
TGTGCCAGCAGCTTAGCACGGACAGCCTTCACCATGTTCGGCAACATTCAGTACTTC
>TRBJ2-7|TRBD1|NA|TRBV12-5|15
CASGAGQGPFYEQYF
TGTGCTAGTGGTGCCGGACAGGGCCCTTTCTACGAGCAGTACTTC
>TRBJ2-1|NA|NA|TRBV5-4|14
CASSFRGLDNEQFF
TGTGCCAGCAGCTTCAGGGGTTTAGACAATGAGCAGTTCTTC
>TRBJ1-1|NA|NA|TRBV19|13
CASSWGDGTEAFF
TGTGCCAGTAGTTGGGGGGATGGCACTGAAGCTTTCTTT
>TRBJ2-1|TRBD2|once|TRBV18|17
CASSHRTSGSSYNEQFF
TGTGCCAGCTCACACCGGACTAGCGGGAGCTCCTACAATGAGCAGTTCTTC
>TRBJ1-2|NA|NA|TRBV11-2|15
CASSLEDTYEYGYTF
TGTGCCAGCAGCTTAGAGGATACGTATGAATATGGCTACACCTTC
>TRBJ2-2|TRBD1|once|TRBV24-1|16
CATSDTGQGNTGELFF
TGTGCCACCAGTGATACGGGACAGGGGAACACCGGGGAGCTGTTTTTT
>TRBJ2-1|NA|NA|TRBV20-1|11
CSALRALQQFF
TGCAGTGCTCTTCGTGCGTTGCAGCAGTTCTTC
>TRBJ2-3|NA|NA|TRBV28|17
CASSPNSEGRAADTQYF
TGTGCCAGCAGTCCCAATTCTGAGGGAAGGGCAGCAGATACGCAGTATTTT
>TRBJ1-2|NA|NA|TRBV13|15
CASSLGQGAFDGYTF
TGTGCCAGCAGCTTAGGTCAGGGAGCATTTGATGGCTACACCTTC
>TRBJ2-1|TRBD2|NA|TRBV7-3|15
CASSLGLAGYNEQFF
TGTGCCAGCAGCTTGGGACTAGCGGGATACAATGAGCAGTTCTTC
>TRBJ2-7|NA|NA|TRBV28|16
CASSSKYLTSSYEQYF
TGTGCCAGCAGTTCCAAGTACCTAACGAGCTCCTACGAGCAGTACTTC
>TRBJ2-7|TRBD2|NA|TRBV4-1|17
CASSPGDGTSGTYEQYF
TGCGCCAGCAGCCCTGGGGATGGGACTAGCGGAACCTACGAGCAGTACTTC
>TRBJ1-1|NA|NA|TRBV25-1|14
CASIRRALRTEAFF
TGTGCCAGCATTAGAAGGGCTCTAAGGACTGAAGCTTTCTTT
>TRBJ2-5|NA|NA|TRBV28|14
CASIHGIQQETQYF
TGTGCCAGCATCCACGGGATCCAGCAAGAGACCCAGTACTTC
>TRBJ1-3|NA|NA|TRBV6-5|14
CASKQGFSGNTIYF
TGTGCCAGCAAGCAGGGATTCTCTGGAAACACCATATATTTT
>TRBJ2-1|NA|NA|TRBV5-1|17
CASSSRPTGPPYNEQFF
TGCGCCAGCAGCTCGCGTCCCACGGGCCCTCCATACAATGAGCAGTTCTTC
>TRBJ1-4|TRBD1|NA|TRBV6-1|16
CASSEWTGPTNEKLFF
TGTGCCAGCAGTGAATGGACAGGACCAACTAATGAAAAACTGTTTTTT
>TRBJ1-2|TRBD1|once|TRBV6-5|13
CASSRQGSVGYTF
TGTGCCAGCAGCCGACAGGGTTCGGTTGGCTACACCTTC
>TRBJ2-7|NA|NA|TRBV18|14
CASSLGRSSYEQYF
TGTGCCAGCTCACTGGGCCGGAGCTCCTACGAGCAGTACTTC
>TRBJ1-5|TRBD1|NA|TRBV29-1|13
CSVTGGVGQPQHF
TGCAGCGTCACAGGGGGTGTTGGACAGCCCCAGCATTTT
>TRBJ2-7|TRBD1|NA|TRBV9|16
CASSPPGRDSNYEQYF
TGTGCCAGCAGCCCTCCCGGAAGGGACAGCAACTACGAGCAGTACTTC
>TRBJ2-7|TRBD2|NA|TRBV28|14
CASSARTSTNEQYF
TGTGCCAGCAGTGCGCGGACTAGCACCAACGAGCAGTACTTC
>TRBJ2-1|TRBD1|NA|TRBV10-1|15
CASSVSGGKNNEQFF
TGCGCCAGCTCAGTGTCAGGGGGTAAAAACAATGAGCAGTTCTTC
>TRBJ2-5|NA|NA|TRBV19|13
CASSIGLKETQYF
TGTGCCAGTAGTATAGGTTTGAAGGAGACCCAGTACTTC
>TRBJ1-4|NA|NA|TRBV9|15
CASTKGPYINEKLFF
TGTGCCAGCACCAAGGGACCCTATATTAATGAAAAACTGTTTTTT
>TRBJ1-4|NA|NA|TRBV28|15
CASSLWGGEDEKLFF
TGTGCCAGCAGTTTATGGGGAGGCGAGGATGAAAAACTGTTTTTT